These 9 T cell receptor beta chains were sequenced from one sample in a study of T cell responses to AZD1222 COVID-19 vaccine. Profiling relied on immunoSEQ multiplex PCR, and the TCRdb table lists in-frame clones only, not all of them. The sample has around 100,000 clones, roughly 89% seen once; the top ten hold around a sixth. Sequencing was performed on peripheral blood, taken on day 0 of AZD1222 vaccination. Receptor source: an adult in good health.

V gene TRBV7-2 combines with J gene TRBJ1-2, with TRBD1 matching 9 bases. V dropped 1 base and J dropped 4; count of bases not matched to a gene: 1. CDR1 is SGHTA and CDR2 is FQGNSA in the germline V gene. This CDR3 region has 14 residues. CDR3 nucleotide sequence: TGTGCCAGCAGCTTAGGGGACAGGGTCTATGGCTACACCTTC. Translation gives CASSLGDRVYGYTF.

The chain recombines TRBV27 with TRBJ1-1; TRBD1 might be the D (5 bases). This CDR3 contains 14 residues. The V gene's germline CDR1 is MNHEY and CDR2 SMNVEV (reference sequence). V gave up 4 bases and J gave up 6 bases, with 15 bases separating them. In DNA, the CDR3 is TGTGCCAGCAGTTACCGATCAGGGTGGGCTGAAGCTTTCTTT. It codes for CASSYRSGWAEAFF.

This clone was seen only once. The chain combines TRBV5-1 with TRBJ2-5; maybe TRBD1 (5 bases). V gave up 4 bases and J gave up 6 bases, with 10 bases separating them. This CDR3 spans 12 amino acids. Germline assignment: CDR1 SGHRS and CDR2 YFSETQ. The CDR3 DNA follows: TGCGCCAGCAGCGGGGCCGAGAAGACCCAGTACTTC. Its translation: CASSGAEKTQYF.

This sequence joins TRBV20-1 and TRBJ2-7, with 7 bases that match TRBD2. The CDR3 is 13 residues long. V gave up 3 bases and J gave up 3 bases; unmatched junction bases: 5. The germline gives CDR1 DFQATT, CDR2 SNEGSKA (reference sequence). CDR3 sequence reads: CSASGLGHYEQYF. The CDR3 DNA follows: TGCAGTGCTAGTGGACTAGGCCACTACGAGCAGTACTTC.

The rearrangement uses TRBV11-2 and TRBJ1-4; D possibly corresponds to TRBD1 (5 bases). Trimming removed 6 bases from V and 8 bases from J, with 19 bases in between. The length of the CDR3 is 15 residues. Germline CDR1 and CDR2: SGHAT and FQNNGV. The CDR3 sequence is CASSPPGTRGEKLFF. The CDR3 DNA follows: TGTGCCAGCAGTCCTCCCGGGACGCGGGGGGAAAAACTGTTTTTT.

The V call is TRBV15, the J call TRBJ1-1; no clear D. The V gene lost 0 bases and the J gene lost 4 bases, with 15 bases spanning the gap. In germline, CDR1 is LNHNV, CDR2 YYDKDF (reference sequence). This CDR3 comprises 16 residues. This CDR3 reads CATSRDLETRSTEAFF. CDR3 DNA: TGTGCCACCAGCAGAGATCTCGAGACAAGGAGCACTGAAGCTTTCTTT.

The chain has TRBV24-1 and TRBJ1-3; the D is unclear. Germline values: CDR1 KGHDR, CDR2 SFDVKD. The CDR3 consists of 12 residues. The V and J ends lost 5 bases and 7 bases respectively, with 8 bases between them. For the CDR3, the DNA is TGTGCCACCAGTGGAAAAAGGAACACCATATATTTT. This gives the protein CATSGKRNTIYF.

The CDR3 bases are TGTGCCAGTAGGATGGGACAGGGCAACGAGCAGTACTTC. It codes for CASRMGQGNEQYF. The chain couples TRBV19 to TRBJ2-7, with TRBD1 matching over 9 bases. J lost 5 bases, V lost 6 bases, and 5 bases had no gene match. Germline assignment: CDR1 LNHDA and CDR2 SQIVND (reference sequence). This CDR3 has 13 residues.

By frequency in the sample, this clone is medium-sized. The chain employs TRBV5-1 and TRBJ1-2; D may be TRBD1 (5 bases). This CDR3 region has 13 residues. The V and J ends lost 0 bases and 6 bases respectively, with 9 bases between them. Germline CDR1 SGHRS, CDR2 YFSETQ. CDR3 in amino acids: CASSLGQLDGYTF. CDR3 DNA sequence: TGCGCCAGCAGCTTGGGACAGCTTGATGGCTACACCTTC.